One and the same sample provided the 6 T cell receptor beta chains below, sequenced in a study of monozygotic twins with inflammatory bowel disease. No DNA is given; TCRdb re-called the 5' RACE reads and lists each CDR3 protein once. Recorded for this sample: some 200,000 distinct CDR3 sequences. The sequencing input was blood. The receptors come from a human donor with ulcerative colitis or Crohn's disease, or a healthy co-twin of an affected twin (not recorded which).

This rearrangement joins TRBV12-3 or TRBV12-4 to TRBJ2-3; TCRdb selects TRBD2, and the lack of DNA leaves this call unchecked. The CDR3 length is 14 residues. This chain's CDR3 is CASSRRGLPDTQYF.

The chain uses TRBV4-1 and TRBJ2-5; TCRdb calls TRBD1, which cannot be checked without DNA. This CDR3 comprises 14 residues. From germline, CDR1 is MGHRA and CDR2 YSYEKL. The CDR3 sequence is CASSQGQVRETQYF.

The chain has TRBV12-3 or TRBV12-4 and TRBJ1-2; there is no DNA to check the TCRdb D call of TRBD1. The CDR3 length is 14 residues. The CDR3 sequence: CASSFMGVGYGYTF.

The rearrangement uses TRBV6-4 and TRBJ1-2. Germline V gene sequence: CDR1 MRHNA, CDR2 SNTAGT. This CDR3 spans 15 amino acids. The CDR3 here is CASSVQEGLLRGYTF.

The chain is built from TRBV18 and TRBJ2-7. Germline V CDR1 and CDR2: KGHSH, LQKENI. The CDR3 length is 12 residues. The CDR3 spells CASSPPGLTIHF.

This rearrangement joins TRBV9 to TRBJ2-5; the TRBD1 assignment by TCRdb is unverifiable without DNA. CDR1 and CDR2 (germline): SGDLS, YYNGEE. The CDR3 length is 16 residues. This chain's CDR3 is CASSVGTGRYQETQYF. Drawing the rest from reference TRBV9 and TRBJ2-5, the complete variable domain is DSGVTQTPKHLITATGQRVTLRCSPRSGDLSVYWYQQSLDQGLQFLIQYYNGEERAKGNILERFSAQQFPDLHSELNLSSLELGDSALYFCASSVGTGRYQETQYFGPGTRLLVL.